This TCR beta chain was sequenced in a study of blood T cell repertoires in COVID-19 (dated by TCRdb to between 2020 and 2021). For the wider study: Collaborator samples came from the United States, Italy and Spain and covered acute and convalescent phases of COVID-19. The dataset comprised deeply sampled blood TCRbeta repertoires from subjects exposed to, actively infected with, or recovered from COVID-19. Where HLA class I and class II types were available, the types were taken from metadata supplied by the sample provider, not from assay-based typing. The repertoires were released in a freely available public database intended as a resource for research on the immune response to SARS-CoV-2. The prospective study material was composed of cDNA or gDNA derived from T cells, B-cell-depleted T cells, or PBMCs. The sample metadata nearly always contained a de-identified subject ID, COVID-19 status, age in years and sex. The samples were drawn from the first 160 participants of the ongoing ImmuneRACE study and from 950 to 1,500 subjects provided by 6 global collaborators.

Summary of the overall study and its limitations: How much clinical and demographic metadata was included differed by source and by participant, and the metadata was provided uncurated.

TCRbeta CDR3 regions were amplified from genomic DNA using the immunoSEQ Assay, a bias-controlled multiplex PCR. In the original analysis: The number of nucleated cells in each sample was estimated by amplification of reference gene primers within the assay. To quantify the absolute abundance of each unique TCRbeta CDR3 rearrangement, sequence reads were collapsed and filtered. Productive Simpson clonality was computed per sample as the square root of Simpson's diversity index over productive rearrangements. As stored in TCRdb, this immuneACCESS dataset retains in-frame rearrangements with V and J assigned. A fraction of the clones does not appear; measured against another copy, unresolved V genes explain less than half of the discrepancy, and the remainder lacks a known reason. V, J and clone size were drawn from that table, and D and trimming were deduced from the DNA. Recorded for this sample are roughly 130,000 clones; roughly 83% of them occurred a single time. The ten most abundant clones make up roughly an eighth of the sample.

CDR1 and CDR2 (SEHNR, FQNEAQ) derive from the germline V gene (reference sequence). From the cysteine through the phenylalanine, the CDR3 covers 15 amino acids. The DNA shown is the 45-base CDR3, in frame from base 1. V is cut back by 5 bases and J by 4 bases, with 4 bases in the junction unmatched. Another Seattle source contributed samples from volunteer blood donors who had recovered from COVID-19. Whole blood was collected in K2EDTA tubes by collaborating institutions according to the institutions' own protocols. For TCRbeta analysis, collaborator samples were shipped as frozen whole blood, as isolated PBMCs, or as DNA extracted from either sample type. Comments on this clone: Its recognized antigen is unknown. No much larger clone is present one base from it, and per-base qualities are unavailable.

The clonotype comes from a woman aged 30 to 39 who had recovered from COVID-19. The material sequenced was peripheral blood. Recombination joined TRBV7-9 with TRBJ2-4, with TRBD2 identical over 11 junction bases. The CDR3 in this case is CASSILAGEKNIQYF. The nucleotides are TGTGCCAGCAGCATACTAGCGGGGGAAAAAAACATTCAGTACTTC.